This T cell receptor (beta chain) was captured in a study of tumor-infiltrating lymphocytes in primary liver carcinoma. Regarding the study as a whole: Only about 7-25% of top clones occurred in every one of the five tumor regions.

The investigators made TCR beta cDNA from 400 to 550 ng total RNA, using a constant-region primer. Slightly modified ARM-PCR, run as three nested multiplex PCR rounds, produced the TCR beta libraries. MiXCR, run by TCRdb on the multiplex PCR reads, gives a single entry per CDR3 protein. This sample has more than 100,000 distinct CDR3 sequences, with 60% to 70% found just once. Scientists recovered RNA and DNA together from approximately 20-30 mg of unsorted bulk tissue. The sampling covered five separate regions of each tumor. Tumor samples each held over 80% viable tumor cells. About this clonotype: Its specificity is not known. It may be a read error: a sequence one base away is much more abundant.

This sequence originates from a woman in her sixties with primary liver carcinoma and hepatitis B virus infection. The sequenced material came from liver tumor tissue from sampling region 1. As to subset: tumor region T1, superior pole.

The DNA of the CDR3 is TGTGCCAGCAGTTCATTCGCGGGGAACACCGGGGAGCTGTTTTTT. As protein: CASSSFAGNTGELFF. The chain employs TRBV12-3 or TRBV12-4 and TRBJ2-2, with D possibly matching TRBD2 (5 bases). V lost 4 bases and J lost 1, with 10 bases in between. This CDR3 spans 15 amino acids.